The clone carrying this T cell receptor beta chain was observed a single time. No antigen is known for it. The authors ran a second PCR of roughly 7 to 11 cycles using a sample-barcoded 5' primer and a J-beta primer mix. MiXCR, applied by TCRdb to the 5' RACE reads, yields one record per CDR3 protein. The table includes over 950,000 distinct CDR3 sequences, 35% to 45% detected once. This entry belongs to a study of blood T cells in healthy people across ages. Study outcomes and limitations: CMV status of donors was not determined, possibly confounding expanded clonotype changes.

Germline CDR1 GTSNPN, CDR2 SVGIG (reference sequence). This CDR3 spans 14 amino acids. Sequences were obtained from blood. The origin of this receptor is a man aged 18 to 30 in good health. This chain uses TRBV30 with TRBJ2-5; 9 bases fit TRBD1. The J call may be mistaken, given a closer DNA end match to TRBJ2-7. CDR3 amino acids: CAWSVRTGAYEQYF. CDR3 nucleotides: TGTGCCTGGAGTGTCCGGACAGGGGCATACGAGCAGTACTTC.